This T cell receptor (beta chain) is drawn from a study of cytomegalovirus exposure and HLA in healthy donors. This CDR3 has 14 amino acids. V lost 4 bases and J lost 9; bases outside the gene matches: 11. Per the germline V gene, CDR1 is SGHNT and CDR2 is YYREEE (reference sequence). Some clones are missing from TCRdb's copy, which holds only in-frame ones; the method was immunoSEQ multiplex PCR. Of just over 20,000 clones listed, 95% to 97% are singletons. The receptor was derived from a man aged 25 to 40 in good health and CMV-seropositive. The chain is built from TRBV5-4 and TRBJ1-2, with 8 bases aligning to TRBD1. The sequenced sample consisted of PBMCs. The CDR3 here is CASSQPNRGISYTF. CDR3 DNA sequence: TGTGCCAGCAGCCAGCCCAACAGGGGGATAAGCTACACCTTC.